The T cell receptor (beta chain) described here comes from a study of CD8+ T cells in alopecia areata. The germline CDR1 and CDR2 sequences are SEHNR and FQNEAQ (reference sequence). This CDR3 is 15 amino acids long. The V gene lost 0 bases and the J gene lost 3 bases, with 11 bases spanning the gap. RNA was isolated and reverse transcribed to cDNA, the sequencing template. The protocol was immunoSEQ multiplex PCR, while the TCRdb copy is restricted to in-frame clones and leaves out a portion. The sample lists a few hundred thousand clones, more than 55% seen once, with 4% to 6% in the top ten. This clone was counted between two and nine times.

The chain recombines TRBV7-9 with TRBJ2-5; D possibly corresponds to TRBD1 (6 bases). The material sequenced was CD8+ T cells sorted from blood. The TCR originated in a human donor in good health. CDR3 loop: CASSLAVPGEETQYF. The CDR3 nucleotides read TGTGCCAGCAGCTTAGCAGTGCCAGGGGAAGAGACCCAGTACTTC.